This T cell receptor beta chain was obtained from a study of metastatic and nonmetastatic thyroid tumors. Overall study: It was across blood and tumor or nodule tissue from malignant and benign thyroid patients that repertoires were compared. Findings and limits, study-wide: Malignant thyroid tumors reportedly had TCR beta diversity that was significantly higher than in benign nodules, in blood and tumor.

This clone was seen only a few times. No antigen is known for it. Nobody among the patients had been given any treatment before thyroid surgery. This CDR3 is 16 amino acids long. V was clipped by 8 bases and J by 6 bases, with 22 bases between them. CDR1 MNHNS and CDR2 SASEGT come from the germline V gene. Source study methods: A distant-metastasis classifier for papillary thyroid cancer was built using CDR3 differences across clinicopathological groups. TCRdb recomputed clones from the PCR reads via MiXCR. The V and J calls were determined by TCRdb, not by the authors. The table has some 26,000 clones, around 4% seen once.

This sequence originates from a male donor with papillary thyroid cancer or a benign thyroid nodule (not recorded which). Some clones in this sample may be carry-over from other donors' samples. J is TRBJ2-2 and V is TRBV6-1; D is possibly TRBD1 (6 bases). The source material was blood. In nucleotides, the CDR3 is TGTGCCAGCGCCCTGGAGAGGGGGATCTCCTCCGGGGAGCTGTTTTTT. Encoded protein: CASALERGISSGELFF.